This T cell receptor beta chain derives from a study of blood T cell repertoires in COVID-19. Clones were read by immunoSEQ multiplex PCR, and TCRdb kept only the in-frame ones, dropping some. The repertoire holds about 160,000 clones, more than 65% seen once, with around 8.1% in the top ten. This clone was seen only once. The CDR3 has 14 amino acids. The V segment lost 3 bases and the J segment 4 bases; nucleotides outside the gene matches: 6. CDR1 is SGHRS and CDR2 is YFSETQ in the germline V gene. The V call is TRBV5-1, the J call TRBJ2-5; TRBD2 matches at 7 bases. Specimen: peripheral blood. The sequence derives from a woman in her fifties or sixties with COVID-19, enrolled during active disease. CDR3 in DNA: TGCGCCAGCAGCTACCGACTAGCCGGAGAGACCCAGTACTTC. As protein: CASSYRLAGETQYF.